Listed below are T cell receptor beta chains from one sample, sequenced in a study of T cell responses to AZD1222 COVID-19 vaccine. Profiling relied on immunoSEQ multiplex PCR, and the TCRdb table lists in-frame clones only, not all of them. The sample holds roughly 150,000 clones, approximately 90% seen once. The sequenced sample was peripheral blood, obtained 28 days after the second AZD1222 dose. These receptor sequences come from an adult who received the AZD1222 COVID-19 vaccine. The CDR3 runs from the conserved cysteine through the conserved F or W.

TRBV3-1/TRBV3-2	15	TRBJ2-5	CASSQDPTDQETQYF
TRBV2	12	TRBJ1-2	CASSSFNYGYTF
TRBV18	14	TRBJ1-2	CASSPLGQDYGYTF
TRBV6-5	15	TRBJ1-4	CASYGGSATNEKLFF
TRBV7-6	13	TRBJ2-1	CASSPERHNEQFF
TRBV5-1	13	TRBJ1-1	CASSLAGSTEAFF
TRBV18	13	TRBJ1-1	CASSQGQNTEAFF
TRBV5-4	17	TRBJ2-1	CASSSRLAGGLGIEQFF
TRBV19	13	TRBJ1-3	CASSTANGNTIYF
TRBV5-8	15	TRBJ1-5	CASSLRPQIPGAQHF
TRBV28	13	TRBJ2-5	CASRGGGEETQYF
TRBV13	14	TRBJ1-2	CASSMDRGNYGYTF
TRBV29-1	13	TRBJ1-2	CSAKTGGGYGYTF
TRBV29-1	14	TRBJ2-3	CTQSLAGGTDTQYF
TRBV18	18	TRBJ1-2	CASSPGSGVKNSNYGYTF